This is a list of T cell receptor beta chains from one sample in a study of cytomegalovirus exposure and HLA in healthy donors. Here immunoSEQ multiplex PCR was the method, and the copy in TCRdb shows in-frame clones only, minus some. The sample has about 120,000 clones, about 76% seen once. The sample taken for sequencing was PBMCs. The receptors stem from a woman in her thirties or forties in good health and CMV-seropositive. Both conserved end residues are part of each CDR3. Each record gives: CDR3 DNA, CDR3 protein, V gene, J gene, clone size, D gene, CDR3 length. A D gene is named only where the DNA matches it firmly. Clone size appears in some rows only: once, few, many, or a class for an expanded clone.

CDR3nt: TGCGCCAGCAGCCTTCAGGGGGGAACTAATGAAAAACTGTTTTTT
CDR3aa: CASSLQGGTNEKLFF
v_gene: TRBV5-1
j_gene: TRBJ1-4
abundance: -
d_gene: TRBD1
len: 15

CDR3nt: TGCGCCAGCAGCATGACTAGCGGGGGCACAGATACGCAGTATTTT
CDR3aa: CASSMTSGGTDTQYF
v_gene: TRBV5-1
j_gene: TRBJ2-3
abundance: -
d_gene: TRBD2
len: 15

CDR3nt: TGTGCCAGCAGCGACCGGACAGGAGCAGGCTATGGCTACACCTTC
CDR3aa: CASSDRTGAGYGYTF
v_gene: TRBV9
j_gene: TRBJ1-2
abundance: -
d_gene: TRBD1
len: 15

CDR3nt: TGTGCCATCAGTGAGTCGCTTACAGTCAATCAGCCCCAGCATTTT
CDR3aa: CAISESLTVNQPQHF
v_gene: TRBV10-3
j_gene: TRBJ1-5
abundance: -
d_gene: -
len: 15

CDR3nt: TGTGCCAGCTCATCCGGGACAGCCTACGAGCAGTACTTC
CDR3aa: CASSSGTAYEQYF
v_gene: TRBV18
j_gene: TRBJ2-7
abundance: -
d_gene: TRBD1
len: 13

CDR3nt: TGTGCCAGCTCACCGCCGCGGGCGGGACGGACCAATGAAAAACTGTTTTTT
CDR3aa: CASSPPRAGRTNEKLFF
v_gene: TRBV18
j_gene: TRBJ1-4
abundance: -
d_gene: -
len: 17

CDR3nt: TGCGCCAGCAGCCAATTGGCGACAAACACCGGGGAGCTGTTTTTT
CDR3aa: CASSQLATNTGELFF
v_gene: TRBV4-1
j_gene: TRBJ2-2
abundance: -
d_gene: -
len: 15

CDR3nt: TGTGCCAGCAGCCAGGACAGGGGGGGAGGTCGGACTGAAGCTTTCTTT
CDR3aa: CASSQDRGGGRTEAFF
v_gene: TRBV4-1
j_gene: TRBJ1-1
abundance: -
d_gene: TRBD1
len: 16

CDR3nt: TGTGCTAGTGGTTTGGTGCCCGGGACAGTCTACGAGCAGTACTTC
CDR3aa: CASGLVPGTVYEQYF
v_gene: TRBV12-5
j_gene: TRBJ2-7
abundance: -
d_gene: TRBD1
len: 15

CDR3nt: TGTGCCAGCAGCTTGGGACAGCCGAACACCGGGGAGCTGTTTTTT
CDR3aa: CASSLGQPNTGELFF
v_gene: TRBV5-4
j_gene: TRBJ2-2
abundance: -
d_gene: -
len: 15

CDR3nt: TGCAGCGTTGAACAGGGTGGGGCTGAAGCTTTCTTT
CDR3aa: CSVEQGGAEAFF
v_gene: TRBV29-1
j_gene: TRBJ1-1
abundance: -
d_gene: -
len: 12

CDR3nt: TGCGCCAGCAGCTTGCAAGGAGAGAACACCGGGGAGCTGTTTTTT
CDR3aa: CASSLQGENTGELFF
v_gene: TRBV5-1
j_gene: TRBJ2-2
abundance: few
d_gene: -
len: 15

CDR3nt: TGTGCCAGCAGCCAAGATGCGGGTGGCACAGATACGCAGTATTTT
CDR3aa: CASSQDAGGTDTQYF
v_gene: TRBV4-2
j_gene: TRBJ2-3
abundance: few
d_gene: -
len: 15

CDR3nt: TGTGCCAGCAGCAGCAACGCGGGGGTAGATACGCAGTATTTT
CDR3aa: CASSSNAGVDTQYF
v_gene: TRBV6-5
j_gene: TRBJ2-3
abundance: -
d_gene: TRBD2
len: 14

CDR3nt: TGCAGCGTCGCTGGCACCTCCAATGAAAAACTGTTTTTT
CDR3aa: CSVAGTSNEKLFF
v_gene: TRBV29-1
j_gene: TRBJ1-4
abundance: -
d_gene: -
len: 13

CDR3nt: TGTGCCAGTAGTATAAACAGGGGGATCTTGGTCAATCAGCCCCAGCATTTT
CDR3aa: CASSINRGILVNQPQHF
v_gene: TRBV19
j_gene: TRBJ1-5
abundance: -
d_gene: TRBD1
len: 17

CDR3nt: TGTGCCAGTAGTATGGACAGGAGTAGCAATCAGCCCCAGCATTTT
CDR3aa: CASSMDRSSNQPQHF
v_gene: TRBV19
j_gene: TRBJ1-5
abundance: -
d_gene: TRBD1
len: 15

CDR3nt: TGTGCCAGCAGCTTACATTCAGTCTTGGACACTGAAGCTTTCTTT
CDR3aa: CASSLHSVLDTEAFF
v_gene: TRBV7-2
j_gene: TRBJ1-1
abundance: once
d_gene: -
len: 15

CDR3nt: TGCGCCAGCAAACAGCTCTCGGGGGTGAAAGAGACCCAGTACTTC
CDR3aa: CASKQLSGVKETQYF
v_gene: TRBV5-1
j_gene: TRBJ2-5
abundance: -
d_gene: -
len: 15

CDR3nt: TGTGCCAGCAGTGAAATAAGTTTGCGGGGGGCGAACACCGGGGAGCTGTTTTTT
CDR3aa: CASSEISLRGANTGELFF
v_gene: TRBV6-1
j_gene: TRBJ2-2
abundance: -
d_gene: TRBD2
len: 18

CDR3nt: TGTGCCAGCAGCTTAAGTTCGACAGGGGCCAAAGTAGCTTTCTTT
CDR3aa: CASSLSSTGAKVAFF
v_gene: TRBV7-9
j_gene: TRBJ1-1
abundance: -
d_gene: TRBD1
len: 15

CDR3nt: TGCAGCGTTGATGCGGGGGGAGGCGGGGAGACCCAGTACTTC
CDR3aa: CSVDAGGGGETQYF
v_gene: TRBV29-1
j_gene: TRBJ2-5
abundance: -
d_gene: TRBD2
len: 14

CDR3nt: TGTGCCAGCGCGGGGGGGCTCCTCTACGAGCAGTACTTC
CDR3aa: CASAGGLLYEQYF
v_gene: TRBV6-5
j_gene: TRBJ2-7
abundance: -
d_gene: TRBD2
len: 13

CDR3nt: TGCGCCAGTACAGATACTGGGGCCAACGTCCTGACTTTC
CDR3aa: CASTDTGANVLTF
v_gene: TRBV5-1
j_gene: TRBJ2-6
abundance: -
d_gene: -
len: 13

CDR3nt: TGTGCCAGCAGCCCACTTCAGGGGGCGCGGGATAATTCACCCCTCCACTTT
CDR3aa: CASSPLQGARDNSPLHF
v_gene: TRBV7-2
j_gene: TRBJ1-6
abundance: -
d_gene: TRBD1
len: 17

CDR3nt: TGTGCCAGTAGGGATCCCGACAGAATGAACACTGAAGCTTTCTTT
CDR3aa: CASRDPDRMNTEAFF
v_gene: TRBV19
j_gene: TRBJ1-1
abundance: -
d_gene: -
len: 15

CDR3nt: TGTGCCAGCACCTCTGTCACTAATGAAAAACTGTTTTTT
CDR3aa: CASTSVTNEKLFF
v_gene: TRBV2
j_gene: TRBJ1-4
abundance: -
d_gene: -
len: 13

CDR3nt: TGTGCCTGGAGTTTAAATCAGGGCTACACCTTC
CDR3aa: CAWSLNQGYTF
v_gene: TRBV30
j_gene: TRBJ1-2
abundance: -
d_gene: -
len: 11

CDR3nt: TGTGCTAGTGGTTTGGTGGCCCCAACAAGGGGCACTGAAGCTTTCTTT
CDR3aa: CASGLVAPTRGTEAFF
v_gene: TRBV12-5
j_gene: TRBJ1-1
abundance: once
d_gene: -
len: 16

CDR3nt: TGTGCCAGCAGCTTAGCGGGGGGGATTGTTGAGCAGTTCTTC
CDR3aa: CASSLAGGIVEQFF
v_gene: TRBV7-6
j_gene: TRBJ2-1
abundance: -
d_gene: TRBD2
len: 14

CDR3nt: TGTGCCAGCAGTGTTGGACAGACCTCTGGAAACACCATATATTTT
CDR3aa: CASSVGQTSGNTIYF
v_gene: TRBV2
j_gene: TRBJ1-3
abundance: -
d_gene: -
len: 15

CDR3nt: TGTGCCAGCCGTAAAACAGGGTCCCACGAGCAGTACTTC
CDR3aa: CASRKTGSHEQYF
v_gene: TRBV21-1
j_gene: TRBJ2-7
abundance: -
d_gene: -
len: 13

CDR3nt: TGTGCCAGTAGGGTCGCGGGACAGGGGCAAGAGACCCAGTACTTC
CDR3aa: CASRVAGQGQETQYF
v_gene: TRBV19
j_gene: TRBJ2-5
abundance: -
d_gene: TRBD1
len: 15

CDR3nt: TGCGCCAGCAGCCGTTCCGCGGGGGCCGTATTAGAGACCCAGTACTTC
CDR3aa: CASSRSAGAVLETQYF
v_gene: TRBV5-1
j_gene: TRBJ2-5
abundance: -
d_gene: -
len: 16

CDR3nt: TGTGCCAGCAGTCTGACAGGGGATACGCAGTATTTT
CDR3aa: CASSLTGDTQYF
v_gene: TRBV7-3
j_gene: TRBJ2-3
abundance: -
d_gene: TRBD1
len: 12

CDR3nt: TGTGCCAGCAGTCCGACACTCTCTGGGGCCAACGTCCTGACTTTC
CDR3aa: CASSPTLSGANVLTF
v_gene: TRBV27
j_gene: TRBJ2-6
abundance: -
d_gene: -
len: 15

CDR3nt: TGTGCCAGCGGGGACAGGGGACCCACTGAAGCTTTCTTT
CDR3aa: CASGDRGPTEAFF
v_gene: TRBV2
j_gene: TRBJ1-1
abundance: -
d_gene: TRBD1
len: 13

CDR3nt: TGTGCCAGCAGCCCGACTAGCGGGGCAGCAGATACGCAGTATTTT
CDR3aa: CASSPTSGAADTQYF
v_gene: TRBV7-3
j_gene: TRBJ2-3
abundance: -
d_gene: TRBD2
len: 15

CDR3nt: TGTGCCAGCAGTTACAGTGATGGGACAGGGGGCGACGAGCAGTACTTC
CDR3aa: CASSYSDGTGGDEQYF
v_gene: TRBV6-5
j_gene: TRBJ2-7
abundance: -
d_gene: TRBD1
len: 16

CDR3nt: TGTGCCAGCAGCGTAGCTTTGGAAGCGGGGGATGAGACCCAGTACTTC
CDR3aa: CASSVALEAGDETQYF
v_gene: TRBV9
j_gene: TRBJ2-5
abundance: -
d_gene: TRBD2
len: 16

CDR3nt: TGTGCCAGCAGACCGCGGGGGGAAGAGACCCAGTACTTC
CDR3aa: CASRPRGEETQYF
v_gene: TRBV7-6
j_gene: TRBJ2-5
abundance: once
d_gene: TRBD2
len: 13

CDR3nt: TGTGCCAGCAGCTTGGGGAAAGGGACAGGCCCGAACACTGAAGCTTTCTTT
CDR3aa: CASSLGKGTGPNTEAFF
v_gene: TRBV7-6
j_gene: TRBJ1-1
abundance: -
d_gene: TRBD1
len: 17

CDR3nt: TGTGCCAGCAGCTTGAGGGAATCCGGGGAGCTGTTTTTT
CDR3aa: CASSLRESGELFF
v_gene: TRBV7-3
j_gene: TRBJ2-2
abundance: -
d_gene: -
len: 13

CDR3nt: TGTGCCAGCACGGGACAGCAAGCCGGGGAGCTGTTTTTT
CDR3aa: CASTGQQAGELFF
v_gene: TRBV6-1
j_gene: TRBJ2-2
abundance: -
d_gene: TRBD1
len: 13

CDR3nt: TGCGCCAGCAGCTTGGCGGGTATTTATAATTCACCCCTCCACTTT
CDR3aa: CASSLAGIYNSPLHF
v_gene: TRBV5-1
j_gene: TRBJ1-6
abundance: -
d_gene: -
len: 15

CDR3nt: TGTGCCAGCAGTGAAAACTCGGTCGGGGGAGGGCTACATGGCTACACCTTC
CDR3aa: CASSENSVGGGLHGYTF
v_gene: TRBV25-1
j_gene: TRBJ1-2
abundance: -
d_gene: -
len: 17

CDR3nt: TGTGCCAGCGTTGGGACAGCCCTAAGGGGCACCGGGGAGCTGTTTTTT
CDR3aa: CASVGTALRGTGELFF
v_gene: TRBV19
j_gene: TRBJ2-2
abundance: -
d_gene: TRBD1
len: 16

CDR3nt: TGTGCCAGCAGCAAGCTAGGGGGGAACACTGAAGCTTTCTTT
CDR3aa: CASSKLGGNTEAFF
v_gene: TRBV7-9
j_gene: TRBJ1-1
abundance: -
d_gene: -
len: 14

CDR3nt: TGTGCCAGCTCACCACAGGGGGCTAACTATGGCTACACCTTC
CDR3aa: CASSPQGANYGYTF
v_gene: TRBV18
j_gene: TRBJ1-2
abundance: once
d_gene: -
len: 14

CDR3nt: TGCGCCAGCAGCCGGTTGTTGGGGCTAGAGACCCAGTACTTC
CDR3aa: CASSRLLGLETQYF
v_gene: TRBV4-1
j_gene: TRBJ2-5
abundance: -
d_gene: -
len: 14

CDR3nt: TGTGCCAGCAGTTACTCGTTCATTACAGATACGCAGTATTTT
CDR3aa: CASSYSFITDTQYF
v_gene: TRBV6-6
j_gene: TRBJ2-3
abundance: -
d_gene: -
len: 14

CDR3nt: TGTGCCACCAGCAGGCCGGGGGGCGCCTATGGCTACACCTTC
CDR3aa: CATSRPGGAYGYTF
v_gene: TRBV15
j_gene: TRBJ1-2
abundance: -
d_gene: -
len: 14

CDR3nt: TGTGCCATCAGTGGGGGGGGGCCAGATACGCAGTATTTT
CDR3aa: CAISGGGPDTQYF
v_gene: TRBV10-3
j_gene: TRBJ2-3
abundance: -
d_gene: -
len: 13

CDR3nt: TGTGCCAGCAGCCCGGAGGGGGGGGGCTCCTACGAGCAGTACTTC
CDR3aa: CASSPEGGGSYEQYF
v_gene: TRBV6-5
j_gene: TRBJ2-7
abundance: once
d_gene: -
len: 15